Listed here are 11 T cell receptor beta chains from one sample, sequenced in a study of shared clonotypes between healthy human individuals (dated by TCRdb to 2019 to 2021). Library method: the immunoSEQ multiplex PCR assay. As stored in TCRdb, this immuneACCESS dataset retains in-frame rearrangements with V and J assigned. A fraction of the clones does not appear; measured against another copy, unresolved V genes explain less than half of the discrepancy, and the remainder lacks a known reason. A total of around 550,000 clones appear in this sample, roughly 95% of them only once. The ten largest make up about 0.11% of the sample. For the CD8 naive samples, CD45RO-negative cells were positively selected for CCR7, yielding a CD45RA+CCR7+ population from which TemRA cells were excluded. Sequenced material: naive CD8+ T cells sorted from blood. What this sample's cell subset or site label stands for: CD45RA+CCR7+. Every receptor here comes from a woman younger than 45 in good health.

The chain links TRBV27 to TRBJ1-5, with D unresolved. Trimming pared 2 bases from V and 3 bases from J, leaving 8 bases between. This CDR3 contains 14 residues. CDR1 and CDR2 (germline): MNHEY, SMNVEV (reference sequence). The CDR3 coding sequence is TGTGCCAGCAGTTTAAACAGTCACAATCAGCCCCAGCATTTT. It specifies CASSLNSHNQPQHF.

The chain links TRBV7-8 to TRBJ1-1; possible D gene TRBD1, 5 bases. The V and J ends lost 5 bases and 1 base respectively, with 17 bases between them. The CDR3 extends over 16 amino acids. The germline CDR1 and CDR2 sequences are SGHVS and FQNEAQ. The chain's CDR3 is CASSLPTDRQNTEAFF. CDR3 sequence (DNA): TGTGCCAGCAGCCTACCTACCGACAGACAGAACACTGAAGCTTTCTTT.

CDR3 loop: CASSDAGDEQFF. The CDR3 DNA follows: TGTGCCAGCAGTGACGCAGGGGATGAGCAGTTCTTC. The rearrangement joins TRBV25-1 to TRBJ2-1, with D perhaps TRBD1 (6 bases). In germline, CDR1 is MGHDK, CDR2 SYGVNS. CDR3 length: 12 amino acids. V dropped 3 bases and J dropped 8 bases, with 8 bases sitting between them.

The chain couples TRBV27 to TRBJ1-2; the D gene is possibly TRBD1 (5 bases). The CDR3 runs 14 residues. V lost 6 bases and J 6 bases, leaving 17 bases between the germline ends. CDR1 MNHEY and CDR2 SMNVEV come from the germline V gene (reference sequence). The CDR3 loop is CASRDPRGYNGYTF. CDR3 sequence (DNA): TGTGCCAGCAGGGATCCTAGGGGTTACAATGGCTACACCTTC.

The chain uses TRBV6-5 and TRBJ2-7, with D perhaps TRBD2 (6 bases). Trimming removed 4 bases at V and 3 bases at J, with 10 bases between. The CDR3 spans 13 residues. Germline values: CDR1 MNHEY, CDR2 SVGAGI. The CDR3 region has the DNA TGTGCCAGCAGTTTCGGGGGAGACTACGAGCAGTACTTC. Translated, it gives CASSFGGDYEQYF.

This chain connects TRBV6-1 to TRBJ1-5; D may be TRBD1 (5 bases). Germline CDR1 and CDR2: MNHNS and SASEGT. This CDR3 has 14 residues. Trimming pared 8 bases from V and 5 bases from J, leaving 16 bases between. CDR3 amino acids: CASRGEGRDQPQHF. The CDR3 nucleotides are TGTGCCAGCCGGGGGGAAGGGCGGGATCAGCCCCAGCATTTT.

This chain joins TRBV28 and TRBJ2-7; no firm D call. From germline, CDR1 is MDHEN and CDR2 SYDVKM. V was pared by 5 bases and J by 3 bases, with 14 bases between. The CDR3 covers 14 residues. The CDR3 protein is CASSEQSPIYEQYF. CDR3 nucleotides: TGTGCCAGCAGTGAACAGAGCCCAATCTACGAGCAGTACTTC.

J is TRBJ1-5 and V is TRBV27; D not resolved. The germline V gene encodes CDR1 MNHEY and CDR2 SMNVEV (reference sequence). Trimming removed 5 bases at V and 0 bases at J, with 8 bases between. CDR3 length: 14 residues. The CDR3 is CASSPLNSNQPQHF. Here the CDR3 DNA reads TGTGCCAGCAGTCCCTTAAATAGCAATCAGCCCCAGCATTTT.

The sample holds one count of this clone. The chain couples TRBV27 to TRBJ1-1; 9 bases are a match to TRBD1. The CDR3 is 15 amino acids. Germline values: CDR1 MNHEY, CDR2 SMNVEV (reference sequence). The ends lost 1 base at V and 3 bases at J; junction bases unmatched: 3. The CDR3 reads CASSLLGQGDTEAFF. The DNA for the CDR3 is TGTGCCAGCAGTTTATTGGGACAGGGAGACACTGAAGCTTTCTTT.

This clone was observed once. The CDR3 DNA reads TGTGCCAGCAGCCTCGCGACAGGGATCTACGAGCAGTACTTC. The encoded protein is CASSLATGIYEQYF. This chain uses TRBV5-6 with TRBJ2-7; 7 nucleotides agree with TRBD1. Germline CDR1 is SGHDT and CDR2 is YYEEEE. The J segment lost 3 bases and the V segment lost 4 bases, leaving 7 bases of the junction unmatched. The CDR3 length is 14 residues.

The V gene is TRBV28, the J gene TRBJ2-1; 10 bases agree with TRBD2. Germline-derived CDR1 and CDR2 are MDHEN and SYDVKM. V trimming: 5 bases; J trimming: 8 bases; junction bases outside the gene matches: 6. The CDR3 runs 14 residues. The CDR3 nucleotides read TGTGCCAGCAGTAAACTAGCGGGGAAGGATGAGCAGTTCTTC. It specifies CASSKLAGKDEQFF.